This is a list of T cell receptor beta chains from one sample in a study of T cell responses to AZD1222 COVID-19 vaccine. This table comes from immunoSEQ multiplex PCR, and its TCRdb copy is limited to in-frame clones, with some not included. The sample records about 150,000 clones, about 91% being singletons. The sequencing used peripheral blood, collected on day 0 of AZD1222 vaccination. These receptors were collected from an adult in good health. Each CDR3 is given without its conserved first and last residue.

TRBJ2-1 TRBV15 ATQKYSYNEQF
TRBJ1-1 TRBV6-2/TRBV6-3 ASSLTGNTEAF
TRBJ1-6 TRBV7-3 ASSRDGTENSPLH
TRBJ1-3 TRBV5-1 ASSPGTDSGNTIY
TRBJ1-1 TRBV5-1 ASSPVLPGRTNTEAF
TRBJ1-1 TRBV4-3 ASSQFHGTGGIEAF
TRBJ1-1 TRBV7-9 ASSLRLNTEAF
TRBJ1-2 TRBV13 ASSIEDLANYGYT
TRBJ2-5 TRBV9 ASSVVSGSETQY
TRBJ2-7 TRBV6-2/TRBV6-3 ASSYSTGFSYEQY
TRBJ2-1 TRBV7-9 ASSPGYNEQF
TRBJ2-3 TRBV4-3 ASSQAGKFTDTQY
TRBJ1-2 TRBV6-2/TRBV6-3 ASSYGDGNYGYT
TRBJ2-3 TRBV15 ATSRDVITGTVTDTQY
TRBJ2-7 TRBV11-2 ASSLVGSYEQY
TRBJ2-2 TRBV3-1/TRBV3-2 ASSLSGGVSGELF
TRBJ1-2 TRBV10-3 AISATGEYGYT
TRBJ2-7 TRBV27 ASSLLPGQGRQY
TRBJ1-6 TRBV6-2/TRBV6-3 ASSPTGQGSPLH
TRBJ1-4 TRBV9 ASSRTLQGAGEKLF
TRBJ1-3 TRBV14 ASSSYVGLVSGNTIY
TRBJ1-1 TRBV11-2 ASSRPGTGNTEAF
TRBJ1-2 TRBV19 ASSIGSSGYT
TRBJ2-7 TRBV5-1 ASSLAGQDYEQY
TRBJ2-6 TRBV27 ASGLPGQITPAGANVLT
TRBJ1-1 TRBV7-9 ASSLVAHTEAF
TRBJ1-1 TRBV18 ASSLRGNTEAF
TRBJ2-1 TRBV19 ASRGLAGEPTPRNEQF
TRBJ1-5 TRBV28 ASGFGGQFNQPQH
TRBJ2-7 TRBV3-1/TRBV3-2 ASSPGPLPSYEQY
TRBJ2-3 TRBV7-9 ASSLASGTSTDTQY
TRBJ2-3 TRBV12-5 ASGAGLLTDTQY
TRBJ1-5 TRBV4-3 ASSQAPGPYSNQPQH
TRBJ2-1 TRBV7-9 ASSPPTVGYLDNEQF
TRBJ2-5 TRBV3-1/TRBV3-2 ASSVRGGQETQY
TRBJ1-2 TRBV6-5 ASGELLWFGYT
TRBJ2-1 TRBV4-1 ASSQNEADEQF
TRBJ2-1 TRBV19 ASSIVETSGMGQF
TRBJ1-2 TRBV27 ASSLFGGEYGYT
TRBJ1-6 TRBV19 ASSANSQLSSPLH
TRBJ1-2 TRBV11-3 ASSLQGPGT
TRBJ2-4 TRBV6-2/TRBV6-3 ASSSRKAKNIQY